This T cell receptor (beta chain) derives from a study of molecular identifiers for immune sequencing clone quantification. Sorted naive CD8 T cells, roughly 19,000 to 1,000,000, were sequenced from 10%, 30% or 50% RNA. Naive CD8 T cells, phenotype CD8+CD4-CCR7+CD45RA+, were sorted. This clonotype occurred many times. In preparing bulk TCR libraries, previously described methods and listed TCR primers were used. MiXCR was run by TCRdb on the PCR reads, yielding one entry per CDR3 protein. The sample consists of about 630,000 distinct CDR3 sequences, roughly 23% of them appearing once. In germline, CDR1 is SGHVS, CDR2 FNYEAQ. The CDR3 covers 14 residues. V dropped 5 bases and J dropped 3 bases, with 14 bases sitting between them.

The sample was naive CD8+ T cells from blood, with Jurkat cell RNA spiked in. Described subset: FACS-sorted CD8+CD4-CCR7+CD45RA+ naive T cells. V is TRBV7-6 and J is TRBJ2-7; TRBD1 is a possible D gene (6 bases). The origin of this receptor is a human donor in good health. Some libraries in this study had Jurkat cell RNA spiked in. This CDR3 reads CASSPGTNVYEQYF. The DNA for the CDR3 is TGTGCCAGCAGCCCCGGGACAAATGTCTACGAGCAGTACTTC.